This T cell receptor beta chain derives from a study of T cell changes during pregnancy in multiple sclerosis. The germline V gene encodes CDR1 MDHEN and CDR2 SYDVKM. The CDR3 extends over 13 amino acids. Trimming took off 8 bases at V and 4 bases at J, with 14 bases between the two ends. Measured with immunoSEQ multiplex PCR; TCRdb has only the in-frame clones, and not every one. The repertoire consists of some 130,000 clones, with about 95% occurring once and the leading ten covering around 0.4%. This sequence originates from a female donor with multiple sclerosis, enrolled in a pregnancy study. The chain joins TRBV28 to TRBJ1-2; D is possibly TRBD1 (6 bases). This material consisted of peripheral blood, taken after pregnancy. In nucleotides, the CDR3 is TGTGCCAGCGGACAGTTCTCTGGCTATGGCTACACCTTC. It translates to CASGQFSGYGYTF.